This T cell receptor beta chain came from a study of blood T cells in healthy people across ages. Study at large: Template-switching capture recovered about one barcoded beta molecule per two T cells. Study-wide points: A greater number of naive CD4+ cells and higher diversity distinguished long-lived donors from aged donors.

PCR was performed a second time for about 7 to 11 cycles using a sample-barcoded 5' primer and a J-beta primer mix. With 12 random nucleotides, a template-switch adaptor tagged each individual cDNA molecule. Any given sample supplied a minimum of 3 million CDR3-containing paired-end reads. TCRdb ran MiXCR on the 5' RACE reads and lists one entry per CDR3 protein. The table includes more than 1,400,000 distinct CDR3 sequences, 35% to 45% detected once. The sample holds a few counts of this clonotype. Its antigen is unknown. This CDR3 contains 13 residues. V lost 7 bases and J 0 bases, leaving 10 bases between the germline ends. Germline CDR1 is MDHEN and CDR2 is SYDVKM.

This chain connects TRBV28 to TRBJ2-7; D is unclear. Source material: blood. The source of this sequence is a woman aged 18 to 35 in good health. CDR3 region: CASIDLSSYEQYF. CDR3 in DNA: TGTGCCAGCATAGATCTGAGCTCCTACGAGCAGTACTTC.